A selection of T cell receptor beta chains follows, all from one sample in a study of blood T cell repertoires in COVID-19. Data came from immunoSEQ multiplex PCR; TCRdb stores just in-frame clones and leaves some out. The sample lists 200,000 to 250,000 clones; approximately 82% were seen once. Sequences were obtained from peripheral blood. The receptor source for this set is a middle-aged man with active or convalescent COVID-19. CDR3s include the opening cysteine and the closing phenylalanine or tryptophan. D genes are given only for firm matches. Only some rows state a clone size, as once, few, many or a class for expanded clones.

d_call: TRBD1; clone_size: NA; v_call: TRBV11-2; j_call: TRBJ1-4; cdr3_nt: TGTGCCAGCAGCTTAGATTGGACAGGGATAAATGAAAAACTGTTTTTT; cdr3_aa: CASSLDWTGINEKLFF
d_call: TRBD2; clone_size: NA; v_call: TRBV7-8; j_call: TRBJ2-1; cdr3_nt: TGTGCCAGCAGCCAAATAGCGGGAGTGGTCGTCAATGAGCAGTTCTTC; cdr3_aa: CASSQIAGVVVNEQFF
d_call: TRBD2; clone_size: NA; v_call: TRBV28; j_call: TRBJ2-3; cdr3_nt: TGTGCCAGCAGTTTAGGTGGGGGGGGCACAGATACGCAGTATTTT; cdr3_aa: CASSLGGGGTDTQYF
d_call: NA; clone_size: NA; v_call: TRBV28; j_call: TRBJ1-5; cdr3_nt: TGTGCCAGCAGTTCAGACAGGCTCCCCAATCAGCCCCAGCATTTT; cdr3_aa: CASSSDRLPNQPQHF
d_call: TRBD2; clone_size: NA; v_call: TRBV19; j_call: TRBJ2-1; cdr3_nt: TGTGCCAGTAGTATTACCCCGGGACTAGGCCCCAATGAGCAGTTCTTC; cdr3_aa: CASSITPGLGPNEQFF
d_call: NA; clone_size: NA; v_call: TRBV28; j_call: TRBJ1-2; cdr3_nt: TGTGCCAGCACCCTAGGGGACTATGGCTACACCTTC; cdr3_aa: CASTLGDYGYTF
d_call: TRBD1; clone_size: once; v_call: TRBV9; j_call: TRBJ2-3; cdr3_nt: TGTGCCAGCAGCCAACTACAGGGGCCAGATACGCAGTATTTT; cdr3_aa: CASSQLQGPDTQYF
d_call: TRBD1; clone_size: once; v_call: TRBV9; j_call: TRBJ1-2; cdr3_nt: TGTGCCAGCAGCATACGGACAGGGGAGTTTTCCTCTGGCTACACCTTC; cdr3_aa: CASSIRTGEFSSGYTF
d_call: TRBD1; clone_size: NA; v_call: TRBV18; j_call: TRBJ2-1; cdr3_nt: TGTGCCAGCTCACCCTTCGTGCTCGGGACAGGGGAATACAATGAGCAGTTCTTC; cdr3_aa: CASSPFVLGTGEYNEQFF
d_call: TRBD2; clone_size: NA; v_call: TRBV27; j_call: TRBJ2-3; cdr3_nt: TGTGCCAGCAGTCCTCTGGCGGGAGGAGGAAGAGATACGCAGTATTTT; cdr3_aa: CASSPLAGGGRDTQYF